One and the same sample provided the 32 T cell receptor beta chains below, sequenced in a study of cytomegalovirus exposure and HLA in healthy donors. Both 60 Vbeta primers and 13 Jbeta primers went into the PCR. Clones were sequenced by immunoSEQ multiplex PCR, and TCRdb holds only the in-frame ones, with some missing. The table records roughly 200,000 clones, around 70% of them present only once. Sequencing used PBMCs. The receptors were sampled from a man in his forties in good health and CMV-seropositive.

The genes are TRBV7-6 and TRBJ1-2; D might be TRBD1 (6 bases). V was trimmed by 4 bases and J by 5 bases, leaving 11 bases between them. The germline V gene encodes CDR1 SGHVS and CDR2 FNYEAQ. This CDR3 spans 13 amino acids. CDR3 nucleotide sequence: TGTGCCAGCAGCTACGACGGACAGTATGGCTACACCTTC. Translated, it gives CASSYDGQYGYTF.

This chain connects TRBV7-6 to TRBJ2-1; 7 bases align to TRBD2. Germline V CDR1 and CDR2: SGHVS, FNYEAQ. The junction had 4 bases not matched to a gene; V was cut back by 1 base and J by 4 bases. The CDR3 extends over 15 amino acids. CDR3 sequence (DNA): TGTGCCAGCAGCTTAGAGCCCGGGGGGTACAATGAGCAGTTCTTC. Translating gives CASSLEPGGYNEQFF. The full variable domain, its missing parts supplied by reference TRBV7-6 and TRBJ2-1, is GAGVSQSPRYKVTKRGQDVALRCDPISGHVSLYWYRQALGQGPEFLTYFNYEAQQDKSGLPNDRFSAERPEGSISTLTIQRTEQRDSAMYRCASSLEPGGYNEQFFGPGTRLTVL.

There are a few counts of this clone. V usage is TRBV5-1 and J usage is TRBJ1-1; D might be TRBD1 (5 bases). The V end lost 2 bases, the J end lost 5 bases, and 22 bases lay between the germline ends. The germline gives CDR1 SGHRS, CDR2 YFSETQ. CDR3 size: 17 residues. CDR3 sequence (DNA): TGCGCCAGCAGCTTACAAAGTGAGGCTAGGCGGGGGACTGAAGCTTTCTTT. As protein: CASSLQSEARRGTEAFF. The variable domain in full, with the rest retrieved from reference TRBV5-1 and TRBJ1-1, is KAGVTQTPRYLIKTRGQQVTLSCSPISGHRSVSWYQQTPGQGLQFLFEYFSETQRNKGNFPGRFSGRQFSNSRSEMNVSTLELGDSALYLCASSLQSEARRGTEAFFGQGTRLTVV.

In DNA form, the CDR3 reads TGCGCCAGCAGCCAAGTGACAGGAGACTACGAGCAGTACTTC. This sequence encodes CASSQVTGDYEQYF. V usage is TRBV4-1 and J usage is TRBJ2-7; perhaps TRBD1 as D (6 bases). V was clipped by 1 base and J by 3 bases, with 10 bases between them. Germline CDR1 and CDR2: MGHRA and YSYEKL. The CDR3 has 14 residues.

This rearrangement joins TRBV4-1 to TRBJ2-7, with TRBD1 matching over 9 bases. V was pared by 1 base and J by 2 bases, with 0 bases of the junction left unmatched. The CDR3 sequence is 14 residues long. Germline V gene sequence: CDR1 MGHRA, CDR2 YSYEKL. The CDR3 loop is CASSQGQGAYEQYF. CDR3 bases: TGCGCCAGCAGCCAAGGACAGGGGGCCTACGAGCAGTACTTC.

In regard to this clone: The conserved closing phenylalanine or tryptophan is absent in this CDR3, likely reflecting a read error. V and J are TRBV7-2 and TRBJ1-6, with D unresolved. The CDR3 runs 12 residues. V lost 5 bases and J 6 bases, leaving 5 bases between the germline ends. Looked up from germline, CDR1 is SGHTA and CDR2 is FQGNSA. CDR3 sequence reads: CASSVTNSPLHS. The CDR3 nucleotides read TGTGCCAGCAGCGTGACTAATTCACCCCTCCACTCT.

The chain combines TRBV10-3 with TRBJ2-5, with 9 nucleotides matching TRBD2. The assigned J gene may be wrong: the sequence end matches TRBJ2-7 better. The germline V gene has CDR1 ENHRY and CDR2 SYGVKD. The CDR3 totals 15 residues. CDR3 DNA: TGTGCCATCGGTCCCGCTAGCGGGGATGCCTACGAGCAGTACTTC. Residues: CAIGPASGDAYEQYF.

The V gene is TRBV6-1, the J gene TRBJ2-1; TRBD2 agrees at 14 bases. The CDR3 sequence is 17 residues long. Germline CDR1 reads MNHNS; CDR2 reads SASEGT. After removal of 4 bases from V and 4 bases from J, the junction contained 6 bases not matched to a gene. CDR3: CASSVGLAGGLYNEQFF. As DNA, the CDR3 is TGTGCCAGCAGTGTTGGACTAGCGGGGGGTCTTTACAATGAGCAGTTCTTC.

This clone was counted only a few times. The chain employs TRBV11-2 and TRBJ1-4, with D possibly being TRBD1 (6 bases). V lost 5 bases, J lost 8 bases, and 12 bases lay in between. The CDR3 is 13 residues long. The germline V gene has CDR1 SGHAT and CDR2 FQNNGV. The CDR3 DNA is TGTGCCAGCAGCAGGTGGGGGCTGGAAAAACTGTTTTTT. It specifies CASSRWGLEKLFF.

This clone was counted once. The rearrangement joins TRBV6-1 to TRBJ2-1; a weak D match, TRBD1 (6 bases). Trimming took off 2 bases at V and 0 bases at J, with 8 bases between the two ends. The CDR3 is made up of 15 amino acids. The germline V gene has CDR1 MNHNS and CDR2 SASEGT. CDR3: CASSELGGSYNEQFF. CDR3 in DNA: TGTGCCAGCAGTGAATTAGGGGGCTCCTACAATGAGCAGTTCTTC.

This chain links TRBV13 with TRBJ1-1; 7 bases agree with TRBD1. Trimming cost V 5 bases and J 4 bases; bases outside gene matches: 13. CDR1 is PRHDT, CDR2 FYEKMQ, per germline (reference sequence). CDR3 length: 16 amino acids. The CDR3: CASSAEGAIRVTEAFF. In DNA, the CDR3 is TGTGCCAGCAGCGCCGAGGGGGCAATTCGAGTCACTGAAGCTTTCTTT.

V is TRBV7-2 and J is TRBJ2-7, with D possibly TRBD2 on 6 matching bases. Germline lookup yields CDR1 SGHTA and CDR2 FQGNSA. The ends were cut back, 2 bases at V and 5 bases at J, with 10 bases in the middle. This CDR3 spans 13 amino acids. The CDR3 bases are TGTGCCAGCAGCTTATGGAGGGGAGACGAGCAGTACTTC. Translation: CASSLWRGDEQYF.

This chain connects TRBV28 to TRBJ2-7, with 9 bases matching TRBD1. J gave up 9 bases and V 7 bases, and 4 bases lay outside the gene matches. CDR3 length: 11 amino acids. The germline gives CDR1 MDHEN, CDR2 SYDVKM. For the CDR3, the DNA is TGTGCCAGCAAACAGGGGGCTGTGCAGTACTTC. Its translation is CASKQGAVQYF.

The genes are TRBV10-2 and TRBJ1-5, with TRBD1 as a possible D gene (6 bases). This CDR3 comprises 15 residues. Germline V gene data show CDR1 as WSHSY and CDR2 as SAAADI. V lost 2 bases to trimming and J lost 7 bases, with 15 bases between them. The CDR3 here is CASSEVLGGAQPQHF. CDR3 in DNA: TGCGCCAGCAGTGAGGTTTTGGGGGGGGCACAGCCCCAGCATTTT.

The gene calls are TRBV27 and TRBJ2-7; 7 bases are shared with TRBD1. Germline V gene sequence: CDR1 MNHEY, CDR2 SMNVEV (reference sequence). Trimming cost V 5 bases and J 0 bases; bases outside gene matches: 10. The CDR3 contains 16 residues. DNA for the CDR3: TGTGCCAGCAGTCATGTCCGGACAGGTAGCTCCTACGAGCAGTACTTC. This translates into CASSHVRTGSSYEQYF.

This rearrangement joins TRBV12-5 to TRBJ1-3; a possible D gene is TRBD1 (6 bases). The CDR3 is 15 amino acids. Between the trimmed V and J ends, which lost 6 bases and 4 bases, there was a span of 16 bases. Looked up from germline, CDR1 is LGHNT and CDR2 is FRNRAP. The CDR3 reads CASGNLQGAGNTIYF. CDR3 nucleotides: TGTGCTAGTGGCAACCTACAGGGAGCAGGAAACACCATATATTTT.

This clone has a single count. The rearrangement uses TRBV5-1 and TRBJ2-2; 11 bases fit TRBD2. V lost 3 bases, J lost 0 bases, and 7 bases stayed unmatched. CDR1 and CDR2 (germline): SGHRS, YFSETQ. The CDR3 has 18 residues. In nucleotides, the CDR3 is TGCGCCAGCAGCTGGAACGTAGCGGGGGGGGCGAACACCGGGGAGCTGTTTTTT. Encoded protein: CASSWNVAGGANTGELFF.

The gene calls are TRBV5-6 and TRBJ1-6; 7 bases line up with TRBD1. Losses at the gene ends were 3 bases for V and 6 bases for J; bases not matched to a gene: 6. Germline V gene sequence: CDR1 SGHDT, CDR2 YYEEEE. The CDR3 covers 15 residues. CDR3 protein: CASSYLTGINSPLHF. Written as DNA, the CDR3 is TGTGCCAGCAGCTACCTGACAGGGATTAATTCACCCCTCCACTTT.

CDR3 nucleotides: TGTGCCAGCAGTCTCGGGGTCGGGGGGAACAATGAGCAGTTCTTC. It codes for CASSLGVGGNNEQFF. The chain employs TRBV4-2 and TRBJ2-1; TRBD2 agrees at 7 bases. V dropped 6 bases and J dropped 5; count of bases not matched to a gene: 10. Germline V gives CDR1 LGHNA, CDR2 YNFKEQ. CDR3 length equals 15 residues.

The chain joins TRBV28 to TRBJ1-3; the D is unclear. Germline values: CDR1 MDHEN, CDR2 SYDVKM. The CDR3 runs to 15 residues. V lost 6 bases and J lost 0, with 12 bases in between. CDR3 sequence (DNA): TGTGCCAGCAGAGAAGACTTTTACTCTGGAAACACCATATATTTT. Its protein is CASREDFYSGNTIYF.

This clone was observed once. This chain joins TRBV29-1 and TRBJ2-1, with D possibly matching TRBD2 (5 bases). There are 11 residues in the CDR3. Germline V CDR1 and CDR2: SQVTM, ANQGSEA. Trimming removed 7 bases from V and 7 bases from J, with 11 bases in between. Written as DNA, the CDR3 is TGCAGCGCCGCCACGGGGAATGAGCAGTTCTTC. Translating gives CSAATGNEQFF.

This clone was counted only a few times. The chain employs TRBV19 and TRBJ2-6; the D is unclear. Trimming cost V 5 bases and J 0 bases, with 8 bases left between them. Germline V gene sequence: CDR1 LNHDA, CDR2 SQIVND (reference sequence). CDR3 length: 15 amino acids. The CDR3: CASSYLSSGANVLTF. The CDR3 DNA follows: TGTGCCAGTAGTTATCTGAGCTCTGGGGCCAACGTCCTGACTTTC.

The rearrangement joins TRBV28 to TRBJ1-1, with unresolved D. This CDR3 is built from 13 residues. V was cut by 4 bases and J by 0 bases, with 6 bases left in between. From germline, CDR1 is MDHEN and CDR2 SYDVKM. CDR3 protein: CASSSVMNTEAFF. CDR3 sequence (DNA): TGTGCCAGCAGTTCCGTAATGAACACTGAAGCTTTCTTT.

This chain's CDR3 is CASSAERAGELFF. The CDR3 DNA sequence: TGCGCCAGCAGCGCCGAGAGGGCGGGGGAGCTGTTTTTT. The V gene is TRBV5-1, the J gene TRBJ2-2, with D possibly matching TRBD2 (5 bases). CDR3 length: 13 residues. CDR1 and CDR2 (germline): SGHRS, YFSETQ. V lost 4 bases to trimming and J lost 8 bases, with 12 bases between them.

This clone was counted once. The chain uses TRBV19 and TRBJ2-2; perhaps TRBD2 as D (6 bases). The CDR3 consists of 15 residues. V was pared by 5 bases and J by 7 bases, with 17 bases between. CDR1 and CDR2 (germline): LNHDA, SQIVND (reference sequence). The chain's CDR3 is CASSVGRSGRGELFF. As DNA, the CDR3 is TGTGCCAGTAGTGTCGGGAGATCTGGACGCGGGGAGCTGTTTTTT.

The chain joins TRBV11-2 to TRBJ1-1; D may be TRBD1 (5 bases). CDR3 length: 14 residues. Deletions cut 3 bases from V and 6 bases from J, with 14 bases between. Per the germline V gene, CDR1 is SGHAT and CDR2 is FQNNGV. CDR3 coding DNA: TGTGCCAGCAGCTTTTTCCTGGACAACGCTGAAGCTTTCTTT. It translates to CASSFFLDNAEAFF.

The V and J genes are TRBV7-2 and TRBJ1-3; no reliable D call. Trimming shortened V by 1 base and J by 0 bases, and 10 bases separated the two germline ends. The CDR3 loop spans 16 amino acids. Germline-derived CDR1 and CDR2 are SGHTA and FQGNSA. CDR3 region: CASSLVLGTSGNTIYF. The DNA of the CDR3 is TGTGCCAGCAGCTTAGTTCTTGGCACCTCTGGAAACACCATATATTTT.

V gene TRBV19 combines with J gene TRBJ1-1; the match to TRBD1 covers 7 bases. The CDR3 is 13 residues long. Germline CDR1 LNHDA, CDR2 SQIVND (reference sequence). Trimming removed 6 bases from V and 2 bases from J; junction bases left unmatched: 3. DNA of the CDR3: TGTGCCAGTAGCAACAGGGGAAACACTGAAGCTTTCTTT. Its protein is CASSNRGNTEAFF.

The chain combines TRBV7-3 with TRBJ2-7; D perhaps matches TRBD2 (6 bases). The V and J ends lost 4 bases and 7 bases respectively, with 14 bases between them. CDR3 length equals 13 residues. Germline V lookup: CDR1 SGHTA, CDR2 FQGTGA. The CDR3 sequence: CASSSTGAGEQYF. CDR3 DNA sequence: TGTGCCAGCAGCTCGACCGGGGCGGGGGAGCAGTACTTC.

Concerning this clone: One end of the junction fails to match germline, which may point to a read error. Additional DNA sequences in this sample encode the identical CDR3. This rearrangement joins TRBV19 to TRBJ1-1, with TRBD1 as a possible D gene (5 bases). CDR1 is LNHDA, CDR2 SQIVND, per germline (reference sequence). CDR3 length: 14 amino acids. CDR3 in amino acids: CASSIQGSNTEAFF. CDR3 in DNA: TGTGCCAGTAGTATTCAGGGCTCGAACACTGAAGCGTTCTTT.

Regarding this clone: At the DNA level, this CDR3 is encoded by other sequences in the same sample as well. The chain is built from TRBV19 and TRBJ2-2; D unresolved. The CDR3 length is 14 residues. Between the trimmed V and J ends, which lost 8 bases and 4 bases, there was a span of 14 bases. In germline, CDR1 is LNHDA, CDR2 SQIVND (reference sequence). The CDR3 nucleotides are TGTGCCAGTTCGTCCTCCTCGGGCACCGGGGAGCTGTTTTTT. This encodes CASSSSSGTGELFF.

The V and J genes are TRBV25-1 and TRBJ1-1; 8 nucleotides agree with TRBD1. Per germline, CDR1 MGHDK and CDR2 SYGVNS. With 4 bases clipped from V and 2 bases from J, the junction kept 3 bases outside the gene matches. CDR3 length: 14 residues. The CDR3 loop reads CASSGDRSNTEAFF. CDR3 DNA: TGTGCCAGCAGTGGGGACAGGAGTAACACTGAAGCTTTCTTT.